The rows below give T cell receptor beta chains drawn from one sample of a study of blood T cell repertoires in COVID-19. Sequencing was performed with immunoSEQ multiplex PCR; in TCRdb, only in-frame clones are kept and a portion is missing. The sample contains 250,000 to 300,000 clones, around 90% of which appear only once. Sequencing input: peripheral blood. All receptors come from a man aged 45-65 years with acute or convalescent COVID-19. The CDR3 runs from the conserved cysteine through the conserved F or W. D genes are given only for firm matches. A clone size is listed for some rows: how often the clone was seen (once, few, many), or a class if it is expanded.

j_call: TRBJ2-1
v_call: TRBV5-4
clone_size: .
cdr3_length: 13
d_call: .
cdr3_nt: TGTGCCAGCAGCTTGGATGGGCGGGCTGAGCAGTTCTTC
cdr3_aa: CASSLDGRAEQFF

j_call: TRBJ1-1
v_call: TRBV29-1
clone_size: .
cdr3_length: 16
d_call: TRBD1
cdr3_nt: TGCAGCGTCCGACAGGGGATAGGGTTTGAGAACACTGAAGCTTTCTTT
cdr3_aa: CSVRQGIGFENTEAFF

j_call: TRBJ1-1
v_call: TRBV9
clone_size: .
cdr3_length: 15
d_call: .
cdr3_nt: TGTGCCAGCAGCGTAGATGGAGGGAATAAGGCTGAAGCTTTCTTT
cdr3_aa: CASSVDGGNKAEAFF

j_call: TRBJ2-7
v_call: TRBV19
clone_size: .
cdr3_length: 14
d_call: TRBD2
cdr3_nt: TGTGCCAGTAGTTTGTCGGGGGGTTCCTACGAGCAGTACTTC
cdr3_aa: CASSLSGGSYEQYF

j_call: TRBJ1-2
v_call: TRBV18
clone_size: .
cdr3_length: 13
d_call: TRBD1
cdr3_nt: TGTGCCAGCTCACAACAGGGGGGGAATGGCTACACCTTC
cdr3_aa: CASSQQGGNGYTF

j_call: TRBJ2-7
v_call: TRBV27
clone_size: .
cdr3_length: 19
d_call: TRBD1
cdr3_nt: TGTGCCAGCAAAACTGGCTGGGGGGACAGGGCGACCTCTAAGGGCGAGCAGTACTTC
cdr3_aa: CASKTGWGDRATSKGEQYF

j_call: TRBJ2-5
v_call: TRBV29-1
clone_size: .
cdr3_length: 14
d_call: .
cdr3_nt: TGCAGCGTTGAAGATCTTGGGGCAGGGGAGACCCAGTACTTC
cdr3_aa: CSVEDLGAGETQYF

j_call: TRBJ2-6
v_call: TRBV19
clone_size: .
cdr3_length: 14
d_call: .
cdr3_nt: TGTGCCAGTAGTATGAGGGCTGGGGCCAACGTCCTGACTTTC
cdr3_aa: CASSMRAGANVLTF

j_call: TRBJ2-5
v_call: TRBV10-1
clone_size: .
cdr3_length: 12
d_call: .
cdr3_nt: TGCGCCAGCAGTTCCCAGGACTTTTCCCAGTACTTC
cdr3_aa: CASSSQDFSQYF

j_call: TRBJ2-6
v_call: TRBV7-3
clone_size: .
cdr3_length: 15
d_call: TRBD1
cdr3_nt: TGTGCCAGCAGCAAAGACAGGGCCGGGGCCAACGTCCTGACTTTC
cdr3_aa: CASSKDRAGANVLTF

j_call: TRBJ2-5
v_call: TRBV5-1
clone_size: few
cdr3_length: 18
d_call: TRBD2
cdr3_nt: TGCGCCAGCAGCCCGGAAGGAGCGAGCGGGGGCCTGTGGGAGACCCAGTACTTC
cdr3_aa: CASSPEGASGGLWETQYF

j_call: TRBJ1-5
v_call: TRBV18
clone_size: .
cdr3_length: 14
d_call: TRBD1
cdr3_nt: TGTGCCAGCTCGCCAGGGGGCAACAATCAGCCCCAGCATTTT
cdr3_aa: CASSPGGNNQPQHF

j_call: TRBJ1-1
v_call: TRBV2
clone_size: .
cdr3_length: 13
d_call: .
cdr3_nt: TGTGCCAGTACGGAGGAGGTGAACACTGAAGCTTTCTTT
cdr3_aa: CASTEEVNTEAFF

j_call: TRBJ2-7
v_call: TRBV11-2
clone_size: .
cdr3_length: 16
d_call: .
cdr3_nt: TGTGCCAGCAGCCCCCTCGTGGCGGTTCGAGCCTACGAGCAGTACTTC
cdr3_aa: CASSPLVAVRAYEQYF

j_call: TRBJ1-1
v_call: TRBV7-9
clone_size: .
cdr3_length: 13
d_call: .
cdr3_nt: TGTGCCAGCAGCCCGGGACTTGGGACTGAAGCTTTCTTT
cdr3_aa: CASSPGLGTEAFF

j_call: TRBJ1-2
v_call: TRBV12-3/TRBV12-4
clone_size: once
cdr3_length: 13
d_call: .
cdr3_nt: TGTGCCAGCAGTTTAGCGCGGGACGGCGGCTACACCTTC
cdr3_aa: CASSLARDGGYTF

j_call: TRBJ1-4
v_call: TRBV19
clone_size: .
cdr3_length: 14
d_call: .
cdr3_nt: TGTGCCAGTAGTATAGTGGGAGTTAATGAAAAACTGTTTTTT
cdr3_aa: CASSIVGVNEKLFF

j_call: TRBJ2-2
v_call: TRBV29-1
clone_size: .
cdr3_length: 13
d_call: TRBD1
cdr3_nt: TGCAGCACTAGACAGGGGCTGACCGGGGAGCTGTTTTTT
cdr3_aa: CSTRQGLTGELFF

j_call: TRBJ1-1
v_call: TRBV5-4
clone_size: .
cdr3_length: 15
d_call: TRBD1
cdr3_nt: TGTGCCAGCAGCTCTGCCGGGACAGGGAACACTGAAGCTTTCTTT
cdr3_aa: CASSSAGTGNTEAFF

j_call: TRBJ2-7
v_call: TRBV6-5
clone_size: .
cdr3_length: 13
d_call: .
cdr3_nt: TGTGCCAGCAACCCAGGACACCTTCCCGAGCAGTACTTC
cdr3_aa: CASNPGHLPEQYF

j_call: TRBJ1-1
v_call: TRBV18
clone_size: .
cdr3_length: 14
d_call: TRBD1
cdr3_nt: TGTGCCAGCTCACCAGGACAGGGTAAGACTGAAGCTTTCTTT
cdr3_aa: CASSPGQGKTEAFF

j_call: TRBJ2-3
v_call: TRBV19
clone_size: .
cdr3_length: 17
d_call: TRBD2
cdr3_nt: TGTGCCAGTAGTATCCCCGGACTAGCGGGGGCAGGGGATACGCAGTATTTT
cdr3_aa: CASSIPGLAGAGDTQYF

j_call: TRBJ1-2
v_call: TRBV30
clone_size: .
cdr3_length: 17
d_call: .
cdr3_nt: TGTGCCTGGAGTGTACGGAACCTGAGGGGGTACTCCTATGGCTACACCTTC
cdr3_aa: CAWSVRNLRGYSYGYTF

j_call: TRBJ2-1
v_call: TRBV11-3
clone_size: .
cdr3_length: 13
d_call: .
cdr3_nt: TGTGCCACTTCGACTAGCTCCTACAATGAGCAGTTCTTC
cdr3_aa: CATSTSSYNEQFF

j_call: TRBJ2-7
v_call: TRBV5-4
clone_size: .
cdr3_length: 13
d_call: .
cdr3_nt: TGTGCCAGCAGACGAACTGGCTCCTACGAGCAGTACTTC
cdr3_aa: CASRRTGSYEQYF

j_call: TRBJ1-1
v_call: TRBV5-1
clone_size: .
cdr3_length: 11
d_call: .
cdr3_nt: TGCGCCAGCAGTCAGGACACTGAAGCTTTCTTT
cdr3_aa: CASSQDTEAFF

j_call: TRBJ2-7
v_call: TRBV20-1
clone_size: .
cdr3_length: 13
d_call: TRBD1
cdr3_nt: TGCAGTGCTAGTGGGACAGAAAGGAACGAGCAGTACTTC
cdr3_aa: CSASGTERNEQYF

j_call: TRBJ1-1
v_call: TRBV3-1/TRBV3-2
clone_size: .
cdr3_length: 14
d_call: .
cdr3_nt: TGTGCCAGCAGCCCCTCCTGGGGGGAGACTGAAGCTTTCTTT
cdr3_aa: CASSPSWGETEAFF

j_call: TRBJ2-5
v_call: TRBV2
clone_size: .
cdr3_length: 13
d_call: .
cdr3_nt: TGTGCCAGCTCACCCTCTGGAGTGCAGACCCAGTACTTC
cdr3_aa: CASSPSGVQTQYF

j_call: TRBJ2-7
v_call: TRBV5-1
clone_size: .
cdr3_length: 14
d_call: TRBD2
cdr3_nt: TGCGCCAGCAGCTCCGGGACTCCGGGAGGAGAGCAGTACTTC
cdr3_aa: CASSSGTPGGEQYF

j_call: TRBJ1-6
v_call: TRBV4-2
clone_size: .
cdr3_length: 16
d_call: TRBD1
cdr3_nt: TGTGCCAGCAGCCAAGAAGGAAGGGACAGCTATTCACCCCTCCACTTT
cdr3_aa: CASSQEGRDSYSPLHF

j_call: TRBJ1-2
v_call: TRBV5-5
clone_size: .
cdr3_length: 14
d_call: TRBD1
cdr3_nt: TGTGCCAGCAGCTCACAGGGGGCGTTCTATGGCTACACCTTC
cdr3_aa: CASSSQGAFYGYTF

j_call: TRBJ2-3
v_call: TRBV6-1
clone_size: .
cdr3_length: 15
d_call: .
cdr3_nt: TGTGCCAGCAGTGAAGCGGGGGGGCCGACAGATACGCAGTATTTT
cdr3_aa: CASSEAGGPTDTQYF

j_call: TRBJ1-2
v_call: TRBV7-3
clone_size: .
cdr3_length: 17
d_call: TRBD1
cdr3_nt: TGTGCCAGCAGCTTAGTAGGGGGACAGGGCGGGAACTATGGCTACACCTTC
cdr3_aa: CASSLVGGQGGNYGYTF

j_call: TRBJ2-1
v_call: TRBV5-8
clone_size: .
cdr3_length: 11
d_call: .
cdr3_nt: TGTGCCAGCAGCTATGTCGATGAGCAGTTCTTC
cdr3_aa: CASSYVDEQFF

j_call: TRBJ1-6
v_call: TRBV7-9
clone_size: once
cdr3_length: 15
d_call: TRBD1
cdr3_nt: TGTGCCAGCAGCTTTTCGGGACAGTGGAATTCACCCCTCCACTTT
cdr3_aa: CASSFSGQWNSPLHF

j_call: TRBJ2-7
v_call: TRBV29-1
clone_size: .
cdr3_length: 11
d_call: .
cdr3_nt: TGCAGCGCGGGGGACTTTCCAGAGCAGTACTTC
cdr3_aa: CSAGDFPEQYF

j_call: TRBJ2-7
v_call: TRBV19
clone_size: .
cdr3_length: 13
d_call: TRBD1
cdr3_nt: TGTGCCAGTAGTAACAGGGGGCCTTACGAGCAGTACTTC
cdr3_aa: CASSNRGPYEQYF

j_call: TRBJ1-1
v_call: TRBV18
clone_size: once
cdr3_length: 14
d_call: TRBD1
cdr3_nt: TGTGCCAGCTCACATCGAAAGGGGGCATGGGAAGCTTTCTTT
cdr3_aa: CASSHRKGAWEAFF

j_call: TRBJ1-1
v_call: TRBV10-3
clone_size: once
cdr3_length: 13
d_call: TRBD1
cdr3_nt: TGTGCCATCAGCCACAGGGGCGGCACTGAAGCTTTCTTT
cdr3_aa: CAISHRGGTEAFF

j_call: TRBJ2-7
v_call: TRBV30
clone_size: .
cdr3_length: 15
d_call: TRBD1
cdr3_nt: TGTGCCTGGAGGGATACCGGGACAGGGGTCCAGGGGCAGTACTTC
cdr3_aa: CAWRDTGTGVQGQYF

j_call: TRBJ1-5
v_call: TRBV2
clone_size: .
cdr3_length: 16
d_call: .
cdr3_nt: TGTGCCAGCAACCTAGGGGGGGAAAGGGGCAATCAGCCCCAGCATTTT
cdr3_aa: CASNLGGERGNQPQHF

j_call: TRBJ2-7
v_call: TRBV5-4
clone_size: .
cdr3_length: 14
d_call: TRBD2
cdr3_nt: TGTGCCAGCAGCTTGAGCGGGGACCCCTACGAGCAGTACTTC
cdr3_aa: CASSLSGDPYEQYF

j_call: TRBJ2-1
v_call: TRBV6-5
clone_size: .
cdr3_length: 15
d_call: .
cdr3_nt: TGTGCCAGCAGTTTTGCGGGACTCTCCTACAATGAGCAGTTCTTC
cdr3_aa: CASSFAGLSYNEQFF

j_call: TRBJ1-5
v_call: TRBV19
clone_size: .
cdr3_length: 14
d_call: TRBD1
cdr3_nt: TGTGCCACCAGCCGGCAGGGGGTCTATCAGCCCCAGCATTTT
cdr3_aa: CATSRQGVYQPQHF

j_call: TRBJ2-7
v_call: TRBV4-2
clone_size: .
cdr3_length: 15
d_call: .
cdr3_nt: TGTGCCAGCAGCCAAGGGCGGGGTCAGGCATACGAGCAGTACTTC
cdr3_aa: CASSQGRGQAYEQYF

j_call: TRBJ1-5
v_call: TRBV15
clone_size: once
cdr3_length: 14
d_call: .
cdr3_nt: TGTGCCACCAGCAGAGGCGGCAGCAATCAGCCCCAGCATTTT
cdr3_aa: CATSRGGSNQPQHF

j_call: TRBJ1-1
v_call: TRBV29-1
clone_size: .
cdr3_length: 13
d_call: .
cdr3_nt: TGCAGCACAAGACAGGACATGAACACTGAAGCTTTCTTT
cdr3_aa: CSTRQDMNTEAFF

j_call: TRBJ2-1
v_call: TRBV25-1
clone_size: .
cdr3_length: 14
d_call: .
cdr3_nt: TGTGCCAGCAGTGAATTCCTCGGAGGTAATGAGCAGTTCTTC
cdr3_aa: CASSEFLGGNEQFF

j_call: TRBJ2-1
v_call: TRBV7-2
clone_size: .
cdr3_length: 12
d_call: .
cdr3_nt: TGTGCCAGCAGCTTGACCGGGAATGAGCAGTTCTTC
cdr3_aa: CASSLTGNEQFF